This T cell receptor (beta chain) was captured by sequencing in a study of T cell repertoires in cytomegalovirus infection. Study details: Shared public TCR beta signatures pointed to both CMV infection and a matching HLA type.

The V and J ends lost 0 bases and 6 bases respectively, with 9 bases between them. Germline lookup yields CDR1 KGHDR and CDR2 SFDVKD. The CDR3 runs to 14 residues. Study-wide findings and caveats: Cumulated frequencies of public TCR beta families served to identify carriers of CMV plus the relevant HLA. There were HLA-C-restricted CMV-specific TCR beta clonotypes dominating the ex vivo response.

One entry per CDR3 protein, called by TCRdb with MiXCR from the reads. The data hold approximately 700,000 distinct CDR3 sequences, with 35% observed a single time. As to this clonotype: Its cognate antigen is unknown.

The sequencing input was PBMCs. The TCR originated in a human donor in good health (CMV status not recorded). Some clones in this sample may be carry-over from other donors' samples. The chain uses TRBV24-1 and TRBJ2-3, with D possibly being TRBD2 (6 bases). The chain's CDR3 is CATSDLGGHDTQYF. CDR3 bases: TGTGCCACCAGTGATTTGGGAGGGCATGATACGCAGTATTTT.